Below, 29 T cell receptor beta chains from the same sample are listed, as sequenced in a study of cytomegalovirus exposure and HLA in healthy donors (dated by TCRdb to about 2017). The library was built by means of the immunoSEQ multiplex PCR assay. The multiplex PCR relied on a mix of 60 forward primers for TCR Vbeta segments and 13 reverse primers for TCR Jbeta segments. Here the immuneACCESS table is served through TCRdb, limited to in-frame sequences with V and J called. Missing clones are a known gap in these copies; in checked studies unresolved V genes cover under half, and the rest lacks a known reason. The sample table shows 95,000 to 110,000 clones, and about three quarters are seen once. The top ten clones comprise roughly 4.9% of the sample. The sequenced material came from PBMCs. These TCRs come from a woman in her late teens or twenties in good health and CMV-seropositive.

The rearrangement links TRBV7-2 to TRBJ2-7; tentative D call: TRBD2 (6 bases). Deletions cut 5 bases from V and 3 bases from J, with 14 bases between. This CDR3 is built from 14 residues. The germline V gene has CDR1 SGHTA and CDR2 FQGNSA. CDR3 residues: CASSPAGPSYEQYF. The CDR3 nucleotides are TGTGCCAGCAGCCCCGCGGGACCAAGCTACGAGCAGTACTTC.

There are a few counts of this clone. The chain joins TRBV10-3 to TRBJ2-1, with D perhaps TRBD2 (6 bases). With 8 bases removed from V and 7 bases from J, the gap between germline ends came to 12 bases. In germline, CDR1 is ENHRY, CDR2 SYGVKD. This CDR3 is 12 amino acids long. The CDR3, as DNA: TGTGCCATCGGGGGAGGTTGGAATGAGCAGTTCTTC. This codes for CAIGGGWNEQFF.

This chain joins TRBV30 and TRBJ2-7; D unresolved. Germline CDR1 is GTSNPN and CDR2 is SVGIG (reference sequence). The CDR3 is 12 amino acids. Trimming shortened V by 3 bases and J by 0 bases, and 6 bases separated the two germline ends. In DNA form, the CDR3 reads TGTGCCTGGAGCAGGTACTCCTACGAGCAGTACTTC. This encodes CAWSRYSYEQYF.

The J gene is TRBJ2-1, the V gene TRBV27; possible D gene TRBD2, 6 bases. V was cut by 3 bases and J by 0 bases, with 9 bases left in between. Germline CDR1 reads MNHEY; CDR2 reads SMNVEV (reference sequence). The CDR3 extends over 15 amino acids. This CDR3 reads CASSLDYSSYNEQFF. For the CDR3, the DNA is TGTGCCAGCAGTTTGGACTACTCCTCCTACAATGAGCAGTTCTTC.

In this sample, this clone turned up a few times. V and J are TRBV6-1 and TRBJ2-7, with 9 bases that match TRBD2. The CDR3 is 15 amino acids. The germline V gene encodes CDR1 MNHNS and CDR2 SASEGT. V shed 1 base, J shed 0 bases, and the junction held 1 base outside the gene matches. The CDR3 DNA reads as TGTGCCAGCAGTGAAGGACTAGCGGTCTCCTACGAGCAGTACTTC. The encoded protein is CASSEGLAVSYEQYF.

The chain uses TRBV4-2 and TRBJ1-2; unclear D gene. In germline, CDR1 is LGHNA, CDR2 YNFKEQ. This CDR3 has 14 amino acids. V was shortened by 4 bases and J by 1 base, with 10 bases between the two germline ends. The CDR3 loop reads CASSREPDNYGYTF. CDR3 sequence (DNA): TGTGCCAGCAGCCGGGAGCCGGATAACTATGGCTACACCTTC.

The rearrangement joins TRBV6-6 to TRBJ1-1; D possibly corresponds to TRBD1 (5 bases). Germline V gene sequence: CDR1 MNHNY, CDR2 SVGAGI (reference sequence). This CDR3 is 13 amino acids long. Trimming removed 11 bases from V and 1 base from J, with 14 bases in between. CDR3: CAGHRNPNTEAFF. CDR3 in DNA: TGTGCCGGACACAGGAACCCGAACACTGAAGCTTTCTTT.

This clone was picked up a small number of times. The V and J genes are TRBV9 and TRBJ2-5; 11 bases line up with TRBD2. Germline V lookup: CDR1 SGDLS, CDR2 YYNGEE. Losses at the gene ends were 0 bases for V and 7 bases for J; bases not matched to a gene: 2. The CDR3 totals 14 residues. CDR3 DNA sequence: TGTGCCAGCAGCGTAGTAGCGGGAGGGGGGACCCAGTACTTC. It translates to CASSVVAGGGTQYF.

CDR3 loop: CASSVGGSTDTQYF. In nucleotides, the CDR3 is TGTGCCAGCAGTGTGGGCGGGAGCACAGATACGCAGTATTTT. The rearrangement links TRBV6-1 to TRBJ2-3; the D gene is possibly TRBD2 (5 bases). Germline CDR1 and CDR2: MNHNS and SASEGT. CDR3 length: 14 amino acids. V was cut by 4 bases and J by 0 bases, with 8 bases left in between.

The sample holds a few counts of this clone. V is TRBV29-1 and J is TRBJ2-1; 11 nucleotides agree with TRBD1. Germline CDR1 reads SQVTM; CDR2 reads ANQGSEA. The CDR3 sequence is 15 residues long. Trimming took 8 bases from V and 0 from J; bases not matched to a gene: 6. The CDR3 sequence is CSTGTGGISYNEQFF. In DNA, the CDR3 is TGCAGCACCGGGACAGGGGGGATCTCCTACAATGAGCAGTTCTTC.

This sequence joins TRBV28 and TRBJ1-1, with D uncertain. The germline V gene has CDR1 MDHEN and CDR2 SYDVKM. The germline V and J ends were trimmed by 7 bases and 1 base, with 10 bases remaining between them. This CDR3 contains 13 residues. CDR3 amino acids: CASTPGPNTEAFF. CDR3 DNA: TGTGCCAGCACTCCAGGCCCGAACACTGAAGCTTTCTTT.

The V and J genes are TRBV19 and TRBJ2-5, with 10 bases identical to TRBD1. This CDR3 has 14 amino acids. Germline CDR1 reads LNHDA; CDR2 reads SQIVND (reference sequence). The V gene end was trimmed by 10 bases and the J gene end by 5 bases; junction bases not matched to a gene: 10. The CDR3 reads CATDRGRIGETQYF. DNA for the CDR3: TGTGCCACCGACAGGGGGCGGATCGGTGAGACCCAGTACTTC.

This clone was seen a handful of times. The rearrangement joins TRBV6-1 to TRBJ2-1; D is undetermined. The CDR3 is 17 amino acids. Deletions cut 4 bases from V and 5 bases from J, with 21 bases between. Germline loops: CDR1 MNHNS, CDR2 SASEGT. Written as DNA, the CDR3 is TGTGCCAGCAGTGTTTTTGCCGCCCCGGTAGTCAACAATGAGCAGTTCTTC. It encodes CASSVFAAPVVNNEQFF.

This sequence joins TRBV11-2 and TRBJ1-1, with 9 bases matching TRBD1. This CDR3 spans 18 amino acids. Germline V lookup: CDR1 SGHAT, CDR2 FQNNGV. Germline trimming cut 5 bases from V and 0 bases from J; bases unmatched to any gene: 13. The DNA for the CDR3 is TGTGCCAGCAGCCCTAACAGGGGGCCCGTATCCATGAACACTGAAGCTTTCTTT. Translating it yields CASSPNRGPVSMNTEAFF.

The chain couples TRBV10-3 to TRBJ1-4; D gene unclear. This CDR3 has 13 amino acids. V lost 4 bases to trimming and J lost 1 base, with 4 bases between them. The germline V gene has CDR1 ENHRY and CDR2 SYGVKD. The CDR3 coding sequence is TGTGCCATCAGTGTACAAACTAATGAAAAACTGTTTTTT. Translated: CAISVQTNEKLFF.

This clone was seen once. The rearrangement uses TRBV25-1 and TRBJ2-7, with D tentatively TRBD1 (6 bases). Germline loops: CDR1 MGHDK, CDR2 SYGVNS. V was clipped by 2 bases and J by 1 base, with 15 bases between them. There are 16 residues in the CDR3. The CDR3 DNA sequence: TGTGCCAGCAGTGAAACCGATTGGCAGGGGTCCTACGAGCAGTACTTC. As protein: CASSETDWQGSYEQYF.

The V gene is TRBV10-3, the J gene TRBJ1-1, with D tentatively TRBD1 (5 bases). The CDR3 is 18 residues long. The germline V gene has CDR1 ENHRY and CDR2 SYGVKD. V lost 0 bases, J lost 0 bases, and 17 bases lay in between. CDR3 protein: CAISESGAEKGMNTEAFF. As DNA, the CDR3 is TGTGCCATCAGTGAGTCTGGGGCCGAGAAAGGAATGAACACTGAAGCTTTCTTT.

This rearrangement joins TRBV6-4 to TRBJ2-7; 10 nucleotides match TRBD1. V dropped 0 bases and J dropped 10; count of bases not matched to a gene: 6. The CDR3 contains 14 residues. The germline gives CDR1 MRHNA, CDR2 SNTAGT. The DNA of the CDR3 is TGTGCCAGCAGTGACTCCGGGACAGGGGTACTTCAGTACTTC. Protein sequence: CASSDSGTGVLQYF.

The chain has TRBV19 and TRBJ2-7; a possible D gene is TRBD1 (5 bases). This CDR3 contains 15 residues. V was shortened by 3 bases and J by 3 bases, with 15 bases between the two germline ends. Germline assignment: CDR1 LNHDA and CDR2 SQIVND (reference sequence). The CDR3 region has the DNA TGTGCCAGTAGTATCGCTGGACAAGGGATCTACGAGCAGTACTTC. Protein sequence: CASSIAGQGIYEQYF.

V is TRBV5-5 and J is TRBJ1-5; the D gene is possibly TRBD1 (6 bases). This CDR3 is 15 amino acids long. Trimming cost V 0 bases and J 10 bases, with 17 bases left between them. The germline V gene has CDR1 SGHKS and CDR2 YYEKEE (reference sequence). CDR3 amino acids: CASSLDPYSTGPQHF. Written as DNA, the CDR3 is TGTGCCAGCAGCTTGGATCCGTATTCGACAGGACCCCAGCATTTT.

The CDR3, as DNA: TGTGCCAGCTCACCGTTGGACAGGGCCGAAGCTTTCTTT. Protein: CASSPLDRAEAFF. V usage is TRBV18 and J usage is TRBJ1-1, with 8 bases fitting TRBD1. The ends lost 3 bases at V and 8 bases at J; junction bases unmatched: 5. Germline V gives CDR1 KGHSH, CDR2 LQKENI. There are 13 residues in the CDR3.

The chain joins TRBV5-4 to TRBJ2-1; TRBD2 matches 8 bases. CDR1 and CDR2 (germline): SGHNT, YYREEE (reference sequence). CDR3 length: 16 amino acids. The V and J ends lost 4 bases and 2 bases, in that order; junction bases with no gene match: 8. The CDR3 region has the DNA TGTGCCAGCAGCGCAGAACTAGCGGAAGCCTACAATGAGCAGTTCTTC. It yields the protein CASSAELAEAYNEQFF. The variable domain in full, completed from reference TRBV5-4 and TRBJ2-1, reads ETGVTQSPTHLIKTRGQQVTLRCSSQSGHNTVSWYQQALGQGPQFIFQYYREEENGRGNFPPRFSGLQFPNYSSELNVNALELDDSALYLCASSAELAEAYNEQFFGPGTRLTVL.

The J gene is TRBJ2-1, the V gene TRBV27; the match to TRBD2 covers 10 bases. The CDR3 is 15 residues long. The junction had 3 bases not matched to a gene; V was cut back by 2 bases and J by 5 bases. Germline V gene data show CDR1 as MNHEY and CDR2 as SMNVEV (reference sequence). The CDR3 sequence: CASSLLAGVNNEQFF. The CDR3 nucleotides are TGTGCCAGCAGTTTACTAGCGGGAGTTAACAATGAGCAGTTCTTC.

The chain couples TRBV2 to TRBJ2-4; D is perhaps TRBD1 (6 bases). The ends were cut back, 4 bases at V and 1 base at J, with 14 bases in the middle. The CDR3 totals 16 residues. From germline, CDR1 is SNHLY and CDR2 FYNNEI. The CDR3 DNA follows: TGTGCCAGCAGTGCGCAGGGGATCTTTGCCAAAAACATTCAGTACTTC. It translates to CASSAQGIFAKNIQYF.

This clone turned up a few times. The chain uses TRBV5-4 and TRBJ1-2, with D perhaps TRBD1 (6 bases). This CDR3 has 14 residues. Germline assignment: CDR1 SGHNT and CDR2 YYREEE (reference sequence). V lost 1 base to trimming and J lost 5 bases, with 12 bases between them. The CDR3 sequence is CASSLQGLRYGYTF. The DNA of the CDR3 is TGTGCCAGCAGCTTGCAGGGGCTTCGGTATGGCTACACCTTC.

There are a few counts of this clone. CDR3 DNA sequence: TGTGCCAGCAGTGACTCCAGCGGGGACCAACCCGGGGAGCTGTTTTTT. This gives the protein CASSDSSGDQPGELFF. The chain has TRBV6-4 and TRBJ2-2, with 7 bases matching TRBD2. The germline V gene encodes CDR1 MRHNA and CDR2 SNTAGT. The V and J ends lost 0 bases and 6 bases, in that order; junction bases with no gene match: 7. The CDR3 has 16 residues.

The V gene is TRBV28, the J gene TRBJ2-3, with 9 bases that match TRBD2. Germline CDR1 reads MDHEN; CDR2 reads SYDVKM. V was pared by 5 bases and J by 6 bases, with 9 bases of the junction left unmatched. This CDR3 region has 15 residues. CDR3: CASSLAGSSRDTQYF. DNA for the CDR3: TGTGCCAGCAGTCTAGCGGGATCCTCTCGGGATACGCAGTATTTT.

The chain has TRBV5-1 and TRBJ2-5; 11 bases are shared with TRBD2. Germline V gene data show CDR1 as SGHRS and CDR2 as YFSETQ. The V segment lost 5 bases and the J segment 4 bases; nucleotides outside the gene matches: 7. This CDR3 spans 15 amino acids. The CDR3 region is CASSFLGLAGETQYF. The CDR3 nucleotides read TGCGCCAGCAGTTTCCTCGGACTAGCGGGAGAGACCCAGTACTTC.

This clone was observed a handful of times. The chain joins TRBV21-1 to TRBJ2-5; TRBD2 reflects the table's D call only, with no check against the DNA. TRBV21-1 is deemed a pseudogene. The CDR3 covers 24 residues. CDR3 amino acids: CASSKAAGTSGMTTTDRYQETQYF. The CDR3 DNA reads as TGTGCCAGCAGCAAAGCTGCCGGGACTAGCGGGATGACTACGACCGACCGGTACCAAGAGACCCAGTACTTC.